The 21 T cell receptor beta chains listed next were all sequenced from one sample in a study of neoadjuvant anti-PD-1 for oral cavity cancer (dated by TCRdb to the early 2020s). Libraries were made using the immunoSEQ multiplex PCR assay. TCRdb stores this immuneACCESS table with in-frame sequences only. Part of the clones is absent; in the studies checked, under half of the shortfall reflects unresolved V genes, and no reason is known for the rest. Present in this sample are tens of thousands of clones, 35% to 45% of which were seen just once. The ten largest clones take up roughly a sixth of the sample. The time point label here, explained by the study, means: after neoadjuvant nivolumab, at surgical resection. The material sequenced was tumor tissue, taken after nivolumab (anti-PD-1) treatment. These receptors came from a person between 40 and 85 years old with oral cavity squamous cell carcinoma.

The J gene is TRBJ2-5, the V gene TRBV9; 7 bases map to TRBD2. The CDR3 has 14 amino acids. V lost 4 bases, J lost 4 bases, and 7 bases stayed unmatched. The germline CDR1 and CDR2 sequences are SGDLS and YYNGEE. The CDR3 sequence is CASSTPGGRETQYF. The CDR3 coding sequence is TGTGCCAGCAGCACCCCGGGGGGTAGAGAGACCCAGTACTTC.

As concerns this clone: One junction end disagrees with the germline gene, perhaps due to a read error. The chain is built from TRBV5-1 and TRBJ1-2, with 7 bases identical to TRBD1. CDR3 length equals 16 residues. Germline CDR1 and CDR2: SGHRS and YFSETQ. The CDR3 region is CASGLNQPTGRDGYTF. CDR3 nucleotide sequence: TGCGCCAGCGGCTTAAACCAACCGACAGGGAGGGATGGCTACACCTTC.

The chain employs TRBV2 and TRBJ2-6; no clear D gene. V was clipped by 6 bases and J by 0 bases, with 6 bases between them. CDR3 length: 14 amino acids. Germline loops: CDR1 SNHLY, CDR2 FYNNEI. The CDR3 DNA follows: TGTGCCAGCAGGTGGGGCTCTGGGGCCAACGTCCTGACTTTC. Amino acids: CASRWGSGANVLTF.

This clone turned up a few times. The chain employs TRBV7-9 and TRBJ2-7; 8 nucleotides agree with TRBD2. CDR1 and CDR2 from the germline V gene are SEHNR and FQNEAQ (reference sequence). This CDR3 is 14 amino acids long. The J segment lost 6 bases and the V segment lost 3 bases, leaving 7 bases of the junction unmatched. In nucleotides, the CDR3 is TGTGCCAGCAGCTTGAGCGGGAGTTACAGCGAGCAGTACTTC. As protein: CASSLSGSYSEQYF.

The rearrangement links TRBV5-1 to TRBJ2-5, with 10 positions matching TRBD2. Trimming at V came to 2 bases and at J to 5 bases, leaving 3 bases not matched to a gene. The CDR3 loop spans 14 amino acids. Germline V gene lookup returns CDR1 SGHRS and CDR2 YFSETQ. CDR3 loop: CASSLAGGPETQYF. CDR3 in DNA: TGCGCCAGCAGCTTAGCGGGGGGGCCGGAGACCCAGTACTTC.

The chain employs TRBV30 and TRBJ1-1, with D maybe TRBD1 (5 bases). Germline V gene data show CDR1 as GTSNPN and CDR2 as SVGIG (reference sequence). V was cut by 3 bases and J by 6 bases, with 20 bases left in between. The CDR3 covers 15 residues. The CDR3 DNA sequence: TGTGCCTGGAGCGCCGCGGACCGGCGGGACTCTGAAGCTTTCTTT. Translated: CAWSAADRRDSEAFF.

This chain's CDR3 is CSVTVTYEQYF. As DNA, the CDR3 is TGCAGCGTTACGGTCACCTACGAGCAGTACTTC. The rearrangement joins TRBV29-1 to TRBJ2-7, with no clear D. V shed 5 bases and J shed 2 bases, with 7 bases lying between them. The CDR3 spans 11 residues. CDR1 is SQVTM and CDR2 is ANQGSEA in the germline V gene.

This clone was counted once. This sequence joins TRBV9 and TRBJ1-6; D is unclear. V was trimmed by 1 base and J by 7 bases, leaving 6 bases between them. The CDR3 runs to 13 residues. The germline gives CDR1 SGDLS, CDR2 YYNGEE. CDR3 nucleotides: TGTGCCAGCAGCGTACAAGACAATTCACCCCTCCACTTT. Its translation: CASSVQDNSPLHF.

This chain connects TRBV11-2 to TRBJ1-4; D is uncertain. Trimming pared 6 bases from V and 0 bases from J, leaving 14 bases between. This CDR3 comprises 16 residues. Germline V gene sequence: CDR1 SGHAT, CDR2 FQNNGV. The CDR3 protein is CASRQQPGTTNEKLFF. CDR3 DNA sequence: TGTGCCAGCAGACAACAGCCGGGTACAACTAATGAAAAACTGTTTTTT. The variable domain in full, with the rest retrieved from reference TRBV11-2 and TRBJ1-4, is EAGVAQSPRYKIIEKRQSVAFWCNPISGHATLYWYQQILGQGPKLLIQFQNNGVVDDSQLPKDRFSAERLKGVDSTLKIQPAKLEDSAVYLCASRQQPGTTNEKLFFGSGTQLSVL.

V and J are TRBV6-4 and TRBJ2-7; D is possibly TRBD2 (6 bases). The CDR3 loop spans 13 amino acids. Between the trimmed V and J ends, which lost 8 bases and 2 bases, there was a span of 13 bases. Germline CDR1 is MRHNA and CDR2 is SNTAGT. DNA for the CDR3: TGTGCCAGCCCGGGACTCATACCCTACGAGCAGTACTTC. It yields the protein CASPGLIPYEQYF.

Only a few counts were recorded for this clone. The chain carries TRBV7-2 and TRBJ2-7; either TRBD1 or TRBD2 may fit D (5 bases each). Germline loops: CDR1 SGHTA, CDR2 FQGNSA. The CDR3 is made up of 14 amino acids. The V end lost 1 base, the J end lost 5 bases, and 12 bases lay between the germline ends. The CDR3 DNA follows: TGTGCCAGCAGCTTAGACGGGACCCTTGACGAGCAGTACTTC. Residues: CASSLDGTLDEQYF. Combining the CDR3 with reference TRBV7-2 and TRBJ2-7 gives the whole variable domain GAGVSQSPSNKVTEKGKDVELRCDPISGHTALYWYRQSLGQGLEFLIYFQGNSAPDKSGLPSDRFSAERTGGSVSTLTIQRTQQEDSAVYLCASSLDGTLDEQYFGPGTRLTVT.

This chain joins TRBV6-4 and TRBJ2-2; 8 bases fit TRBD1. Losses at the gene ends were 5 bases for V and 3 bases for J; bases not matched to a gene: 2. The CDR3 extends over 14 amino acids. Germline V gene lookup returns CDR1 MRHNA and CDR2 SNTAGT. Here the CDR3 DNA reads TGTGCCAGCAGTTCGGGACAGGACACCGGGGAGCTGTTTTTT. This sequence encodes CASSSGQDTGELFF.

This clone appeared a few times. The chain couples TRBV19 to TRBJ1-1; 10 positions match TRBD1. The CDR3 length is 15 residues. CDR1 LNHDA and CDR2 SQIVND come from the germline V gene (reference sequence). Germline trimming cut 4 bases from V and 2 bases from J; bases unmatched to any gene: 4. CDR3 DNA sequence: TGTGCCAGTAGTACGACAGGGGGCGGCAACACTGAAGCTTTCTTT. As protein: CASSTTGGGNTEAFF.

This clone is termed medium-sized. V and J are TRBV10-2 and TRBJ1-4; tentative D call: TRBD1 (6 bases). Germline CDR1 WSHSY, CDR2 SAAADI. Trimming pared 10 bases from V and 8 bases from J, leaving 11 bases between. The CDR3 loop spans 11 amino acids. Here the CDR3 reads CATRQAEKLFF. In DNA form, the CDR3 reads TGCGCCACCCGACAGGCGGAAAAACTGTTTTTT.

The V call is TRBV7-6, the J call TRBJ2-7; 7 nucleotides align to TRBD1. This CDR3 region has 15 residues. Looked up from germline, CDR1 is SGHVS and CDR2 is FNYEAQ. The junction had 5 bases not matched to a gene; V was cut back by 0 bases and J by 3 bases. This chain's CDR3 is CASSLAKDRFYEQYF. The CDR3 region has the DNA TGTGCCAGCAGCTTAGCGAAGGACAGGTTCTACGAGCAGTACTTC.

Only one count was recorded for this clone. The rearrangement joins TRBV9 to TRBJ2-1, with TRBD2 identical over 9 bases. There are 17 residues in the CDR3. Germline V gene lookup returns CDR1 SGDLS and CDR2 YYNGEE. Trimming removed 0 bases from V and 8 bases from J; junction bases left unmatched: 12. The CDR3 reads CASSVVGAGGPLDEQFF. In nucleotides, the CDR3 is TGTGCCAGCAGCGTAGTGGGAGCGGGAGGACCTCTGGATGAGCAGTTCTTC.

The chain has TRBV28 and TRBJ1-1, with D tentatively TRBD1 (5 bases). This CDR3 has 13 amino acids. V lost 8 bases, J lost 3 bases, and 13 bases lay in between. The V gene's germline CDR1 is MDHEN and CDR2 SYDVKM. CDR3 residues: CASRRQFYTEAFF. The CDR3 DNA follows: TGTGCCAGCCGAAGACAGTTTTACACTGAAGCTTTCTTT. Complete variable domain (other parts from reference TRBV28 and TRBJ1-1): DVKVTQSSRYLVKRTGEKVFLECVQDMDHENMFWYRQDPGLGLRLIYFSYDVKMKEKGDIPEGYSVSREKKERFSLILESASTNQTSMYLCASRRQFYTEAFFGQGTRLTVV.

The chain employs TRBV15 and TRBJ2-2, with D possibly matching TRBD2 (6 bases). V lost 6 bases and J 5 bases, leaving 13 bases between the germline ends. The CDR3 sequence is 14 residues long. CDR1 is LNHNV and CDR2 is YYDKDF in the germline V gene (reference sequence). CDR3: CATSNGRRTGELFF. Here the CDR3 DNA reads TGTGCCACCAGTAACGGGAGAAGGACCGGGGAGCTGTTTTTT.

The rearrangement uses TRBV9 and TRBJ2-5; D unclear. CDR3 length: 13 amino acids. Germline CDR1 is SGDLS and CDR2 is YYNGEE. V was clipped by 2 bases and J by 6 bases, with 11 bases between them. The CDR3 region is CASSVLGFQTQYF. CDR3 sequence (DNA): TGTGCCAGCAGCGTGTTGGGGTTCCAGACCCAGTACTTC.

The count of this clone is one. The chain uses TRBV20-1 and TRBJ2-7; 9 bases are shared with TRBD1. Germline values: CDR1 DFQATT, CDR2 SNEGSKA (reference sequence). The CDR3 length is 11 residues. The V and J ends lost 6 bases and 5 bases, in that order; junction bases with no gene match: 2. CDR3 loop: CSAGQGDEQYF. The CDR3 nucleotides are TGCAGTGCGGGACAGGGTGACGAGCAGTACTTC.

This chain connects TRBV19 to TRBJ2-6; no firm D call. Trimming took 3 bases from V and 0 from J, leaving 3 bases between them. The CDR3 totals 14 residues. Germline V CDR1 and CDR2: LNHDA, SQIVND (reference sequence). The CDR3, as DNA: TGTGCCAGTAGTATGTTCTCTGGGGCCAACGTCCTGACTTTC. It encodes CASSMFSGANVLTF.